These 12 T cell receptor beta chains originate from one sample sequenced in a study of cytomegalovirus exposure and HLA in healthy donors. PCR primers comprised 60 Vbeta and 13 Jbeta primers. Assay: immunoSEQ multiplex PCR; the TCRdb copy retains only in-frame clones and omits some. The sample has around 150,000 clones, roughly four fifths seen once; the top ten hold about 11%. Sequencing was performed on PBMCs. These receptors were collected from a man aged 50 to 59 in good health and CMV-seropositive.

The genes are TRBV5-6 and TRBJ1-5, with a tentative D call TRBD1 (6 bases). CDR1 is SGHDT, CDR2 YYEEEE, per germline. Deletions cut 4 bases from V and 8 bases from J, with 13 bases between. The CDR3 consists of 13 residues. For the CDR3, the DNA is TGTGCCAGCAGCGAGGGCAGGGGTAAGCCCCAGCATTTT. Translation: CASSEGRGKPQHF.

This clone was detected only a few times. J is TRBJ2-3 and V is TRBV9, with TRBD2 matching 13 bases. Per the germline V gene, CDR1 is SGDLS and CDR2 is YYNGEE. J gave up 0 bases and V 3 bases, and 4 bases lay outside the gene matches. The CDR3 length is 17 residues. The CDR3 DNA is TGTGCCAGCAGCGCGGGACTAGCGGGACCAAGCACAGATACGCAGTATTTT. Protein sequence: CASSAGLAGPSTDTQYF.

This clone appeared a single time. The chain employs TRBV7-6 and TRBJ2-2; no reliable D call. Germline loops: CDR1 SGHVS, CDR2 FNYEAQ. V was pared by 5 bases and J by 2 bases, with 9 bases between. The CDR3 consists of 14 residues. CDR3 amino acids: CASSLTSNTGELFF. CDR3 DNA: TGTGCCAGCAGCCTGACAAGTAACACCGGGGAGCTGTTTTTT.

V and J are TRBV7-2 and TRBJ2-7, with D perhaps matching TRBD1 (5 bases). Per the germline V gene, CDR1 is SGHTA and CDR2 is FQGNSA. This CDR3 has 11 residues. Trimming removed 7 bases from V and 4 bases from J, with 8 bases in between. Here the CDR3 DNA reads TGTGCCAGCACCGCAGGGTACGAGCAGTACTTC. Its protein is CASTAGYEQYF.

This sequence joins TRBV7-8 and TRBJ2-7, with 7 nucleotides matching TRBD1. V dropped 3 bases and J dropped 2; count of bases not matched to a gene: 1. Germline V CDR1 and CDR2: SGHVS, FQNEAQ. This CDR3 is built from 13 residues. The CDR3 reads CASSFDRAYEQYF. The CDR3 nucleotides are TGTGCCAGCAGCTTCGACAGGGCCTACGAGCAGTACTTC.

The chain couples TRBV6-6 to TRBJ2-1, with unresolved D. Germline CDR1 reads MNHNY; CDR2 reads SVGAGI (reference sequence). Trimming shortened V by 0 bases and J by 8 bases, and 8 bases separated the two germline ends. This CDR3 is built from 13 residues. CDR3 residues: CASSYSRMDEQFF. The CDR3 DNA reads TGTGCCAGCAGTTACTCGAGGATGGATGAGCAGTTCTTC.

This clone was observed a single time. Other DNA variants within this sample encode the same CDR3. This chain connects TRBV6-6 to TRBJ1-1; D is unclear. Between the trimmed V and J ends, which lost 3 bases and 1 base, there was a span of 6 bases. Germline CDR1 MNHNY, CDR2 SVGAGI (reference sequence). The CDR3 extends over 13 amino acids. The CDR3 DNA follows: TGTGCCAGCAGTTATGGGCCGAACACTGAAGCTTTCTTT. This encodes CASSYGPNTEAFF.

This chain connects TRBV28 to TRBJ1-4, with 10 bases lining up with TRBD1. This CDR3 comprises 14 residues. Germline values: CDR1 MDHEN, CDR2 SYDVKM. V was clipped by 4 bases and J by 8 bases; unmatched bases: 4. DNA for the CDR3: TGTGCCAGCAGTTCGACAGGGGGCGGAGAAAAACTGTTTTTT. Translation: CASSSTGGGEKLFF. Full variable domain (missing parts from reference TRBV28 and TRBJ1-4): DVKVTQSSRYLVKRTGEKVFLECVQDMDHENMFWYRQDPGLGLRLIYFSYDVKMKEKGDIPEGYSVSREKKERFSLILESASTNQTSMYLCASSSTGGGEKLFFGSGTQLSVL.

This clone has just one count. V gene TRBV16 combines with J gene TRBJ1-3; 7 bases fit TRBD1. Germline assignment: CDR1 KGHSY and CDR2 FQNENV. This CDR3 has 16 amino acids. The V segment lost 4 bases and the J segment 2 bases; nucleotides outside the gene matches: 8. The CDR3 sequence is CASSPMSRGPGNTIYF. CDR3 DNA: TGTGCCAGCAGCCCCATGAGTAGGGGGCCTGGAAACACCATATATTTT.

This chain links TRBV6-5 with TRBJ1-5; a weak D match, TRBD1 (5 bases). Germline V lookup: CDR1 MNHEY, CDR2 SVGAGI. The V end lost 0 bases, the J end lost 6 bases, and 12 bases lay between the germline ends. CDR3 size: 15 residues. CDR3: CASSYSTAGGQPQHF. CDR3 nucleotide sequence: TGTGCCAGCAGTTACTCGACAGCTGGTGGTCAGCCCCAGCATTTT.

V and J are TRBV28 and TRBJ1-1; 9 positions agree with TRBD1. V shed 4 bases and J 0 bases; nucleotides not matched to a gene: 6. The CDR3 has 16 residues. Germline V gene sequence: CDR1 MDHEN, CDR2 SYDVKM. For the CDR3, the DNA is TGTGCCAGCAGTTCGACAGGGGGGATTATGAACACTGAAGCTTTCTTT. It specifies CASSSTGGIMNTEAFF.

To note about this clone: The same CDR3 arises from other DNA sequences in this sample as well. This rearrangement joins TRBV2 to TRBJ2-6, with 11 bases that match TRBD1. CDR3 length: 16 amino acids. Per the germline V gene, CDR1 is SNHLY and CDR2 is FYNNEI. Losses at the gene ends were 9 bases for V and 0 bases for J; bases not matched to a gene: 4. The CDR3 coding sequence is TGTGCCAGTACCGGGACAGGGGGCTCTGGGGCCAACGTCCTGACTTTC. Translated, it gives CASTGTGGSGANVLTF.